This T cell receptor beta chain emerged from a study of shared clonotypes between healthy human individuals. The data were produced by immunoSEQ multiplex PCR, yet TCRdb's version contains in-frame clones alone and is incomplete. This table has about a million clones, 70% to 80% appearing once. Germline lookup yields CDR1 GTSNPN and CDR2 SVGIG (reference sequence). The ends were cut back, 3 bases at V and 6 bases at J, with 23 bases in the middle. The CDR3 consists of 16 residues. The TCR was taken from a man younger than 30 in good health. Some clones in this sample may be carry-over from other donors' samples. The J gene is TRBJ1-2, the V gene TRBV30; D remains ambiguous. Sequenced input: memory CD4+ T cells from PBMCs. The subset here: CD45RA-negative fraction. CDR3 in amino acids: CAWRAQDNRGWDGYTF. The CDR3 DNA reads as TGTGCCTGGAGAGCGCAGGATAATCGAGGGTGGGATGGCTACACCTTC. Using reference TRBV30 and TRBJ1-2 for the parts outside the CDR3, the full variable domain is SQTIHQWPATLVQPVGSPLSLECTVEGTSNPNLYWYRQAAGRGLQLLFYSVGIGQISSEVPQNLSASRPQDRQFILSSKKLLLSDSGFYLCAWRAQDNRGWDGYTFGSGTRLTVV.